These 2 T cell receptor beta chains share one sample of origin, sequenced in a study of cytomegalovirus exposure and HLA in healthy donors. Repertoires were generated with immunoSEQ multiplex PCR, while TCRdb's copy carries only in-frame clones and drops some. The profile shows 250,000 to 350,000 clones, nearly 90% of them singletons. The sequenced sample consisted of PBMCs. These receptors were obtained from a young man in good health and CMV-seronegative.

The V and J genes are TRBV5-6 and TRBJ1-5; D is unclear. The CDR3 loop spans 15 amino acids. Trimming cost V 0 bases and J 0 bases, with 7 bases left between them. The V gene's germline CDR1 is SGHDT and CDR2 YYEEEE. The CDR3 DNA is TGTGCCAGCAGCTTGGGTGCGAATAGCAATCAGCCCCAGCATTTT. It translates to CASSLGANSNQPQHF.

V gene TRBV7-9 combines with J gene TRBJ1-1; weak D call: TRBD1 (5 bases). There are 13 residues in the CDR3. Per the germline V gene, CDR1 is SEHNR and CDR2 is FQNEAQ (reference sequence). V was cut by 4 bases and J by 6 bases, with 12 bases left in between. CDR3 protein: CASSWEGPSEAFF. CDR3 sequence (DNA): TGTGCCAGCAGCTGGGAGGGACCCTCTGAAGCTTTCTTT.